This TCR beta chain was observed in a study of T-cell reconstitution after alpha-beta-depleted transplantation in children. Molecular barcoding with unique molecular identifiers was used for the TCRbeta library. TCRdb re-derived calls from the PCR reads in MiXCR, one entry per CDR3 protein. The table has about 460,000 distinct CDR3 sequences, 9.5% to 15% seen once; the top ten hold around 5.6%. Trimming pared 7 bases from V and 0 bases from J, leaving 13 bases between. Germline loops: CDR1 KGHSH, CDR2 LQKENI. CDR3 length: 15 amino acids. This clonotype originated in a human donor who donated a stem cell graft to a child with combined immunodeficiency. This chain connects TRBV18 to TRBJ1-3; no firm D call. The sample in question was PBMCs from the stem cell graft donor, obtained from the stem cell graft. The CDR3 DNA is TGTGCCAGCTTTCCTCACGGATCCTCTGGAAACACCATATATTTT. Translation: CASFPHGSSGNTIYF.